The clone carrying this TCR beta chain was detected only a few times. Its matching antigen is unknown. TCRdb fed the 5' RACE reads into MiXCR, producing one record per CDR3 protein. The sample consists of tens of thousands of distinct CDR3 sequences, 3.9% of them appearing once. This entry comes from a study of early T cells in non-severe SARS-CoV-2 infection. The germline V gene encodes CDR1 SEHNR and CDR2 FQNEAQ (reference sequence). The CDR3 is made up of 15 amino acids. The ends were cut back, 5 bases at V and 2 bases at J, with 15 bases in the middle. Overall study findings and caveats: The study's VDJdb matching favored anti-spike CD8 responses and missed private and CD4 specificities.

V and J are TRBV7-9 and TRBJ1-1; D unresolved. This receptor was taken from an adult who was a healthcare worker with PCR-confirmed SARS-CoV-2 infection or an uninfected control (not recorded which). Source material: whole blood. CDR3: CASSPLPESNTEAFF. The CDR3 region has the DNA TGTGCCAGCAGCCCCCTACCAGAATCAAACACTGAAGCTTTCTTT.